This TCR beta chain was obtained from a study of blood T cell repertoires in COVID-19. Study information: The origin of the acute and convalescent COVID-19 samples was the United States, Italy and Spain.

In the authors' methods: From reference gene primer amplification, estimates of nucleated cell counts were derived. Libraries were prepared by immunoSEQ multiplex PCR; TCRdb keeps only in-frame clonotypes and omits some of them. The D gene and trimming were derived from the DNA, and the V and J assignments and clone size from that table. The table shows about 63,000 clones, with around 85% occurring only once. This CDR3 is built from 14 residues. Germline V CDR1 and CDR2: SGHRS, YFSETQ. Deletions cut 4 bases from V and 5 bases from J, with 15 bases between. The sample was peripheral blood. The chain links TRBV5-1 to TRBJ1-1, with D possibly matching TRBD1 (5 bases). The TCR comes from a woman older than 75 with acute or convalescent COVID-19. In DNA form, the CDR3 reads TGCGCCAGCAGCACTGGTCAGGGAAGGACTGAAGCTTTCTTT. Translation: CASSTGQGRTEAFF.